What follows are 29 T cell receptor beta chains derived from one specimen sequenced in a study of cytotoxic CD8 clonotypes in ibrutinib-treated CLL. Clones were read by immunoSEQ multiplex PCR, and TCRdb kept only the in-frame ones, dropping some. The sample lists around 310,000 clones; more than 65% were seen once. This material consisted of PBMCs, taken before ibrutinib treatment. The receptors were sampled from a human donor with chronic lymphocytic leukemia.

This chain uses TRBV28 with TRBJ1-5; 8 bases fit TRBD1. The CDR3 sequence is 16 residues long. Germline V gene lookup returns CDR1 MDHEN and CDR2 SYDVKM. Trimming cost V 3 bases and J 6 bases; bases outside gene matches: 10. CDR3 region: CASSFRGTGGFQPQHF. CDR3 bases: TGTGCCAGCAGTTTTAGGGGGACAGGCGGGTTTCAGCCCCAGCATTTT. The full variable domain, completed using reference TRBV28 and TRBJ1-5, is DVKVTQSSRYLVKRTGEKVFLECVQDMDHENMFWYRQDPGLGLRLIYFSYDVKMKEKGDIPEGYSVSREKKERFSLILESASTNQTSMYLCASSFRGTGGFQPQHFGDGTRLSIL.

In this sample, this clone turned up once. This chain connects TRBV2 to TRBJ1-4, with D unclear. CDR3 length equals 14 residues. V lost 6 bases to trimming and J lost 1 base, with 9 bases between them. CDR1 SNHLY and CDR2 FYNNEI come from the germline V gene. This chain's CDR3 is CASRERRTNEKLFF. DNA of the CDR3: TGTGCCAGCAGGGAGAGAAGAACTAATGAAAAACTGTTTTTT.

This CDR3 reads CASSYSGRVHNEQFF. The CDR3 DNA reads TGTGCCAGCAGTTACTCAGGAAGGGTTCACAATGAGCAGTTCTTC. The genes are TRBV6-5 and TRBJ2-1; no clear D gene. The CDR3 has 15 amino acids. With 0 bases removed from V and 5 bases from J, the gap between germline ends came to 11 bases. From germline, CDR1 is MNHEY and CDR2 SVGAGI.

The CDR3: CASSQGTTGGYPATQYF. The DNA for the CDR3 is TGCGCCAGCAGCCAAGGGACGACAGGGGGCTACCCCGCTACGCAGTATTTT. V usage is TRBV4-1 and J usage is TRBJ2-3; 10 positions agree with TRBD1. With V trimmed by 1 base and J by 8 bases, 12 bases remained unmatched. Germline V gene data show CDR1 as MGHRA and CDR2 as YSYEKL. This CDR3 region has 17 residues.

The rearrangement joins TRBV29-1 to TRBJ2-7, with D unresolved. The CDR3 extends over 13 amino acids. CDR1 SQVTM and CDR2 ANQGSEA come from the germline V gene. The ends were cut back, 5 bases at V and 1 base at J, with 12 bases in the middle. The CDR3 DNA follows: TGCAGCGTTCGCCGCGACGGGTCCTACGAGCAGTACTTC. Protein: CSVRRDGSYEQYF.

V is TRBV6-6 and J is TRBJ2-7; D perhaps matches TRBD2 (5 bases). Per the germline V gene, CDR1 is MNHNY and CDR2 is SVGAGI (reference sequence). The CDR3 covers 15 residues. Trimming cost V 2 bases and J 1 base, with 12 bases left between them. The CDR3 coding sequence is TGTGCCAGCAGTTACGTCGGACTCCTATCCTACGAGCAGTACTTC. It codes for CASSYVGLLSYEQYF.

This sequence joins TRBV9 and TRBJ2-3, with 10 bases that match TRBD2. The CDR3 sequence is 17 residues long. Losses at the gene ends were 4 bases for V and 4 bases for J; bases not matched to a gene: 12. The germline gives CDR1 SGDLS, CDR2 YYNGEE. As DNA, the CDR3 is TGTGCCAGCAGCTCCAATAAGCGGGAGGGCCGGTCAGATACGCAGTATTTT. Translating gives CASSSNKREGRSDTQYF.

J is TRBJ2-7 and V is TRBV11-2, with D possibly matching TRBD2 (6 bases). Germline CDR1 is SGHAT and CDR2 is FQNNGV. With 5 bases removed from V and 2 bases from J, the gap between germline ends came to 16 bases. This CDR3 contains 15 residues. CDR3 residues: CASSLRLARPYEQYF. The DNA of the CDR3 is TGTGCCAGCAGCCTACGTCTAGCGAGACCCTACGAGCAGTACTTC.

The chain joins TRBV30 to TRBJ2-2; 9 bases line up with TRBD1. From germline, CDR1 is GTSNPN and CDR2 SVGIG (reference sequence). CDR3 length: 13 amino acids. J lost 5 bases, V lost 5 bases, and 3 bases had no gene match. CDR3: CAWGTGPTGELFF. CDR3 coding DNA: TGTGCCTGGGGGACAGGGCCAACCGGGGAGCTGTTTTTT.

The rearrangement uses TRBV28 and TRBJ1-5, with D unresolved. This CDR3 contains 16 residues. CDR1 and CDR2 (germline): MDHEN, SYDVKM. V was clipped by 1 base and J by 1 base, with 11 bases between them. Here the CDR3 DNA reads TGTGCCAGCAGTTTATTTGTGGGCCCAAGCAATCAGCCCCAGCATTTT. Residues: CASSLFVGPSNQPQHF.

The rearrangement joins TRBV15 to TRBJ2-7, with 9 bases that match TRBD1. Germline V CDR1 and CDR2: LNHNV, YYDKDF (reference sequence). The trim removed 4 bases at V and 3 bases at J, leaving 7 bases unmatched. The CDR3 is 15 residues long. CDR3 protein: CATSTPGQGGYEQYF. The CDR3 DNA follows: TGTGCCACCAGCACGCCGGGACAGGGAGGCTACGAGCAGTACTTC. The variable domain in full, completed from reference TRBV15 and TRBJ2-7, reads DAMVIQNPRYQVTQFGKPVTLSCSQTLNHNVMYWYQQKSSQAPKLLFHYYDKDFNNEADTPDNFQSRRPNTSFCFLDIRSPGLGDTAMYLCATSTPGQGGYEQYFGPGTRLTVT.

This clone came up once. The V and J genes are TRBV30 and TRBJ1-2; D is perhaps TRBD1 (5 bases). The CDR3 length is 14 residues. The V end lost 0 bases, the J end lost 5 bases, and 13 bases lay between the germline ends. Looked up from germline, CDR1 is GTSNPN and CDR2 is SVGIG (reference sequence). The CDR3 loop is CAWSVKQGFYGYTF. CDR3 DNA sequence: TGTGCCTGGAGTGTAAAGCAGGGATTTTATGGCTACACCTTC.

The chain is built from TRBV30 and TRBJ2-7; 7 nucleotides agree with TRBD1. Trimming at V came to 6 bases and at J to 2 bases, leaving 10 bases not matched to a gene. This CDR3 is built from 14 residues. CDR1 GTSNPN and CDR2 SVGIG come from the germline V gene (reference sequence). The CDR3 DNA follows: TGTGCCTGCCAATGGGCAGGGGGACCCTACGAGCAGTACTTC. It encodes CACQWAGGPYEQYF.

The genes are TRBV27 and TRBJ2-1, with D perhaps TRBD2 (5 bases). In germline, CDR1 is MNHEY, CDR2 SMNVEV (reference sequence). The V gene lost 5 bases and the J gene lost 12 bases, with 14 bases spanning the gap. This CDR3 is 12 amino acids long. The CDR3 region has the DNA TGTGCCAGCAGTCCGACTGGCCGGGGGCAGTTCTTC. Its protein product is CASSPTGRGQFF.

This clone was seen more than once but under ten times. The V call is TRBV7-2, the J call TRBJ2-1, with 8 positions matching TRBD2. The germline gives CDR1 SGHTA, CDR2 FQGNSA. CDR3 length: 13 residues. Unmatched junction bases numbered 6, after V lost 5 bases and J lost 9 bases. The CDR3 DNA follows: TGTGCCAGCAGCGCCGGGACTAGGAGTGAGCAGTTCTTC. The encoded protein is CASSAGTRSEQFF.

CDR3 sequence: CASSQAATPEKLFF. The CDR3 DNA sequence: TGTGCCAGCAGCCAAGCTGCCACCCCAGAAAAACTGTTTTTT. The chain links TRBV4-2 to TRBJ1-4, with D unresolved. Germline V gives CDR1 LGHNA, CDR2 YNFKEQ. The CDR3 is 14 residues long. V gave up 1 base and J gave up 8 bases, with 11 bases separating them.

CDR3 protein: CASSQDLYSGGFHTQYF. DNA of the CDR3: TGTGCCAGCAGCCAAGATTTGTATAGCGGGGGATTCCATACGCAGTATTTT. The chain recombines TRBV14 with TRBJ2-3, with 9 bases fitting TRBD2. In germline, CDR1 is SGHDN, CDR2 FVKESK. The CDR3 runs 17 residues. Trimming at V came to 0 bases and at J to 7 bases, leaving 11 bases not matched to a gene.

The chain combines TRBV15 with TRBJ2-7, with D possibly being TRBD1 or TRBD2 (6 bases each). Germline V CDR1 and CDR2: LNHNV, YYDKDF (reference sequence). V was pared by 5 bases and J by 2 bases, with 22 bases between. The length of the CDR3 is 17 residues. The CDR3 bases are TGTGCCACCAGCGGCAGATCCGGGCGGGACACCCCCTACGAGCAGTACTTC. It yields the protein CATSGRSGRDTPYEQYF.

V is TRBV30 and J is TRBJ1-5; possible D gene TRBD1, 5 bases. The CDR3 consists of 13 residues. CDR1 is GTSNPN and CDR2 is SVGIG in the germline V gene (reference sequence). V lost 0 bases and J lost 7, with 10 bases in between. DNA of the CDR3: TGTGCCTGGAGTGTAAGGGGCGGACAGCCCCAGCATTTT. Translation gives CAWSVRGGQPQHF.

For this clone: Compared with germline, one end of the junction differs, possibly owing to a read error. The CDR3 here is CASSVASGTGDGVEQFF. Written as DNA, the CDR3 is TGTGCCAGCAGCGTAGCTAGCGGGACAGGGGACGGAGTTGAGCAGTTCTTC. The chain uses TRBV7-8 and TRBJ2-1, with TRBD1 as a possible D gene (10 bases). Germline V CDR1 and CDR2: SGHVS, FQNEAQ. The CDR3 has 17 amino acids.

The V and J genes are TRBV2 and TRBJ1-1, with D hard to call. Trimming left V 8 bases short and J 5 bases short, with 15 bases between. The CDR3 totals 13 residues. From germline, CDR1 is SNHLY and CDR2 FYNNEI. Here the CDR3 reads CASRFGRETEAFF. CDR3 bases: TGTGCCAGCCGTTTCGGGAGGGAGACTGAAGCTTTCTTT.

Points on this clone: The junction departs from germline at one end; a sequencing error may be responsible. The J gene is TRBJ2-7, the V gene TRBV7-7; D unclear. The CDR3 covers 14 residues. Germline V gene sequence: CDR1 SSHAT, CDR2 FNYEAQ (reference sequence). As DNA, the CDR3 is TGTGCTAGCAGCTTAAGGGCCAGTTCCTACGAGCAGTACTTC. Its translation is CASSLRASSYEQYF.

V is TRBV15 and J is TRBJ2-7; 7 bases match TRBD2. The CDR3 is 16 residues long. In germline, CDR1 is LNHNV, CDR2 YYDKDF (reference sequence). J gave up 5 bases and V 0 bases, and 10 bases lay outside the gene matches. Written as DNA, the CDR3 is TGTGCCACCAGCAGAGAGAGGGCGGGAGAGATCCACGAGCAGTACTTC. Translating gives CATSRERAGEIHEQYF.

The rearrangement uses TRBV7-9 and TRBJ2-3; 7 nucleotides match TRBD2. The V and J ends lost 3 bases and 6 bases, in that order; junction bases with no gene match: 9. This CDR3 contains 15 residues. In germline, CDR1 is SEHNR, CDR2 FQNEAQ (reference sequence). In DNA form, the CDR3 reads TGTGCCAGCAGCTTCACCGGGACCGGGGGGGATACGCAGTATTTT. The encoded protein is CASSFTGTGGDTQYF.

The gene calls are TRBV21-1 and TRBJ2-7; TRBD1 is the table's D call and was not checked against the DNA. TRBV21-1 is reported as a pseudogene. The CDR3 runs to 12 residues. The CDR3 DNA is TGTGCCAGCAGCAATAGACATAGAGAGCAGTACTTC. It translates to CASSNRHREQYF.

V gene TRBV7-8 combines with J gene TRBJ2-7; 7 nucleotides agree with TRBD1. The CDR3 consists of 15 residues. The V segment lost 3 bases and the J segment 0 bases; nucleotides outside the gene matches: 5. Germline CDR1 SGHVS, CDR2 FQNEAQ. Here the CDR3 DNA reads TGTGCCAGCAGCTTTACAGGGGCGAGCTCCTACGAGCAGTACTTC. Translating it yields CASSFTGASSYEQYF.

This chain joins TRBV7-3 and TRBJ2-2; 15 positions agree with TRBD2. The CDR3 runs 16 residues. Trimming at V came to 5 bases and at J to 5 bases, leaving 3 bases not matched to a gene. Germline CDR1 SGHTA, CDR2 FQGTGA. This CDR3 is CASSRGLAGGTGELFF. DNA for the CDR3: TGTGCCAGCAGCAGGGGACTAGCGGGAGGAACCGGGGAGCTGTTTTTT.

This clone has a handful of counts. The CDR3 protein is CASRNQGLGYEQYF. Here the CDR3 DNA reads TGTGCCAGCAGAAATCAGGGGTTAGGGTACGAGCAGTACTTC. The chain uses TRBV28 and TRBJ2-7, with D possibly TRBD1 on 6 matching bases. The CDR3 has 14 amino acids. The V and J ends lost 6 bases and 4 bases respectively, with 16 bases between them. The germline gives CDR1 MDHEN, CDR2 SYDVKM.

This clone was seen only a few times. The chain uses TRBV6-1 and TRBJ1-1; TRBD1 might be the D (5 bases). Germline V CDR1 and CDR2: MNHNS, SASEGT. V dropped 1 base and J dropped 10 bases, with 19 bases sitting between them. CDR3 size: 15 residues. The chain's CDR3 is CASSEVSGFPSGAFF. CDR3 DNA: TGTGCCAGCAGTGAAGTTTCAGGGTTCCCCTCCGGAGCTTTCTTT.